The rows below give T cell receptor beta chains drawn from one sample of a study of OX40 agonist ivuxolimab in advanced cancers. Assay: immunoSEQ multiplex PCR; the TCRdb copy retains only in-frame clones and omits some. The repertoire holds roughly 67,000 clones, with about 80% as singletons. The sample in question was CD4+ or CD8+ T cells sorted from blood, obtained in a trial of the OX40 agonist ivuxolimab. The receptors come from an adult with an advanced solid tumor such as melanoma, head and neck, liver or kidney cancer. CDR3s include the opening cysteine and the closing phenylalanine or tryptophan. A D gene is named only where the DNA matches it firmly. Size tells how often a clone was seen (once, few, many) or the class of an expanded clone, and some rows leave it out.

v_call	d_call	j_call	clone_size	cdr3_nt	cdr3_aa
TRBV10-2	TRBD1	TRBJ1-4	once	TGCGCCAGCAGAGCCGGGACAGGGGGCAGGGCTAATGAAAAACTGTTTTTT	CASRAGTGGRANEKLFF
TRBV19	TRBD2	TRBJ2-7	.	TGTGCCAGTAGTATATTCGGCGGGAGGGCCCCTTACGAGCAGTACTTT	CASSIFGGRAPYEQYF
TRBV5-4	.	TRBJ1-2	.	TGTGCCAGCAGCTTGGTAGGGGGGAATGGCTACACCTTC	CASSLVGGNGYTF
TRBV9	.	TRBJ1-1	.	TGTGCCAGCAGCGGGGGGGCGTCGTGGGACACTGAAGCTTTCTTT	CASSGGASWDTEAFF
TRBV19	.	TRBJ1-5	.	TGTGCCAGTATGGCGAACAGATGGGGCAATCAGCCCCAGCATTTT	CASMANRWGNQPQHF
TRBV5-4	TRBD1	TRBJ2-5	.	TGTGCCAGCAGCAGGACAGGGATGGGGGAGCAGTACTTC	CASSRTGMGEQYF
TRBV25-1	TRBD1	TRBJ2-2	.	TGTGCCAGCAGGCAGGGGACAGGGGGTGACACCGGGGAGCTGTTTTTT	CASRQGTGGDTGELFF
TRBV4-1	TRBD2	TRBJ2-1	.	TGCGCCAGCAGCCCGGGGATAGCGGGAGACCTGGAGCAGTTCTTC	CASSPGIAGDLEQFF
TRBV19	TRBD2	TRBJ2-3	few	TGTGCCAGTAGTGCTGGCGGGAGTAGGACAGATACGCAGTATTTT	CASSAGGSRTDTQYF
TRBV5-6	.	TRBJ1-5	.	TGTGCCAGCAGCTTTAGAGGGGTCGGTCAGCCCCAGCATTTT	CASSFRGVGQPQHF
TRBV7-6	.	TRBJ1-5	.	TGTGCCAGCAGCCGAGGGGTTGATAGCAATCAGCCCCAGCATTTT	CASSRGVDSNQPQHF
TRBV21-1	.	TRBJ1-1	.	TGTGCCTTACAAGGGCCTCACACTGAAGCTTTCTTT	CALQGPHTEAFF
TRBV4-3	.	TRBJ1-5	.	TGCGCCAGCAGCCTTGGGGTGAACAATCAGCCCCAGCATTTT	CASSLGVNNQPQHF
TRBV11-2	.	TRBJ1-1	.	TGTGCCAGCAGCTTAGGTGTCAGGAACACTGAAGCTTTCTTT	CASSLGVRNTEAFF
TRBV28	.	TRBJ1-4	.	TGTGCCAGCAGTCCCATCGGAAGGGGGGTGACTAATGAAAAACTGTTTTTT	CASSPIGRGVTNEKLFF
TRBV14	.	TRBJ2-4	.	TGTGCCAGCAGCCAAGAGGGGGCGGCACCCCTTCTAGCCAAAAACATTCAGTACTTC	CASSQEGAAPLLAKNIQYF
TRBV28	.	TRBJ2-4	.	TGTGCCAGCAGTTTATTAGAGGAGTTGCCCAAAAACATTCAGTACTTC	CASSLLEELPKNIQYF
TRBV11-3	.	TRBJ2-5	.	TGTGCCAGCAGCTTAGGAATGGGAAAAGAGACCCAGTACTTC	CASSLGMGKETQYF
TRBV27	TRBD1	TRBJ1-6	.	TGTGCCAGCAGACAGGGGGACTACTCCTATAATTCACCCCTCCACTTT	CASRQGDYSYNSPLHF
TRBV19	.	TRBJ1-5	.	TGTGCCAGTCGACGAGACGGCAGCAATCAGCCCCAGCATTTT	CASRRDGSNQPQHF
TRBV29-1	.	TRBJ2-1	once	TGCAGCTTCTGGGGGGACAGCCTCTCCTACAATGAGCAGTTCTTC	CSFWGDSLSYNEQFF